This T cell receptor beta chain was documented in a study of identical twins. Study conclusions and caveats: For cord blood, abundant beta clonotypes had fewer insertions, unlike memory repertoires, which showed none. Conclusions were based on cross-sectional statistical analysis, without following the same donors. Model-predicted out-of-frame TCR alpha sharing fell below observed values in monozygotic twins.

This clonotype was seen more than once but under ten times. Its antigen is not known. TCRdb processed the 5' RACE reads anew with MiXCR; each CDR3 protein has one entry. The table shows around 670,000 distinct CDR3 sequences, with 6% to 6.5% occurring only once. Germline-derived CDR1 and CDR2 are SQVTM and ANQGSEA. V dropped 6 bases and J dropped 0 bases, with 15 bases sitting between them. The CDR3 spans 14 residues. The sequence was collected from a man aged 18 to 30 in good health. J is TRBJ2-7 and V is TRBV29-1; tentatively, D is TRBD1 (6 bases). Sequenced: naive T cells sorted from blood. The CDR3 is CSVRMGHISYEQYF. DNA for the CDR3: TGCAGCGTGCGCATGGGACACATCTCCTACGAGCAGTACTTC.